These 6 T cell receptor beta chains share one sample of origin, sequenced in a study of blood T cell repertoires in COVID-19. This table comes from immunoSEQ multiplex PCR, and its TCRdb copy is limited to in-frame clones, with some not included. The sample lists about 65,000 clones; approximately 80% were seen once. The specimen was peripheral blood. The receptors derive from a man older than 75 with acute or convalescent COVID-19.

This chain joins TRBV3-1 (or the pseudogene TRBV3-2) and TRBJ1-1; D is ambiguous. Germline V gene sequence: CDR1 LGHDT, CDR2 YNNKEL (reference sequence). The CDR3 has 14 amino acids. Trimming removed 6 bases from V and 6 bases from J, with 17 bases in between. CDR3 sequence (DNA): TGTGCCAGCAGATCCCGGGTCCGCGTAGCTGAAGCTTTCTTT. This translates into CASRSRVRVAEAFF.

This sequence joins TRBV2 and TRBJ1-3, with D perhaps TRBD1 (5 bases). V lost 5 bases and J 4 bases, leaving 21 bases between the germline ends. Germline V gives CDR1 SNHLY, CDR2 FYNNEI. The CDR3 covers 17 residues. The chain's CDR3 is CASSSPVGIGVGNTIYF. CDR3 bases: TGTGCCAGCAGTAGTCCTGTAGGAATAGGGGTCGGAAACACCATATATTTT. Using reference TRBV2 and TRBJ1-3 for the parts outside the CDR3, the full variable domain is EPEVTQTPSHQVTQMGQEVILRCVPISNHLYFYWYRQILGQKVEFLVSFYNNEISEKSEIFDDQFSVERPDGSNFTLKIRSTKLEDSAMYFCASSSPVGIGVGNTIYFGEGSWLTVV.

The chain combines TRBV3-1 (or the pseudogene TRBV3-2) with TRBJ2-1; 7 bases fit TRBD1. V trimming: 0 bases; J trimming: 5 bases; junction bases outside the gene matches: 1. CDR3 length: 14 amino acids. Germline CDR1 is LGHDT and CDR2 is YNNKEL (reference sequence). The CDR3 reads CASSQDTGDNEQFF. CDR3 coding DNA: TGTGCCAGCAGCCAAGACACAGGGGACAATGAGCAGTTCTTC.

The chain links TRBV9 to TRBJ2-3; the match to TRBD1 covers 10 bases. This CDR3 is built from 13 residues. J lost 7 bases, V lost 4 bases, and 3 bases had no gene match. Per the germline V gene, CDR1 is SGDLS and CDR2 is YYNGEE. The CDR3 bases are TGTGCCAGCAGCCGGACAGGGGGGTATACGCAGTATTTT. This encodes CASSRTGGYTQYF.

The chain is built from TRBV11-1 and TRBJ1-2; TRBD1 aligns across 10 bases. Germline assignment: CDR1 SGHAT and CDR2 FQDESV (reference sequence). With V trimmed by 1 base and J by 5 bases, 1 base remained unmatched. The CDR3 totals 14 residues. The CDR3 coding sequence is TGTGCCAGCAGCTTAGGGGACAGGGGATATGGCTACACCTTC. This encodes CASSLGDRGYGYTF.

This sequence joins TRBV2 and TRBJ2-2; 11 nucleotides agree with TRBD1. This CDR3 region has 15 residues. Germline CDR1 SNHLY, CDR2 FYNNEI. J gave up 12 bases and V 1 base, and 7 bases lay outside the gene matches. CDR3 coding DNA: TGTGCCAGCAGTGAAGATCCCGGGACAGGGGGGAAGCTGTTTTTT. Amino acid sequence: CASSEDPGTGGKLFF.